This T cell receptor beta chain was identified during a study of neoadjuvant nivolumab and ipilimumab in lung cancer. Whole-study results and caveats: Blood richness before therapy tracked richness in tumors resected after neoadjuvant therapy. Compared with tumor-adjacent uninvolved lung, resected tumors showed greater richness and clonality. TCR clonality did not significantly correlate with pathologic tumor regression. Only two of four nivolumab-treated tumors gained richness and clonality by surgery.

Clones were read by immunoSEQ multiplex PCR, and TCRdb kept only the in-frame ones, dropping some. Among approximately 31,000 clones listed, roughly nine tenths were seen once. Remarks on this clone: Its antigen remains unidentified.

The CDR3 length is 15 residues. V lost 6 bases, J lost 2 bases, and 4 bases stayed unmatched. The V gene's germline CDR1 is MNHEY and CDR2 SVGAGI. The material sequenced was peripheral blood, taken after neoadjuvant nivolumab, alone or with ipilimumab, at or shortly before surgery. The chain recombines TRBV6-5 with TRBJ1-6, with TRBD1 identical over 7 bases. The receptor's source is an adult with non-small cell lung cancer. Here the CDR3 DNA reads TGTGCCAGCAGGTTAGGGGGCGCCTATAATTCACCCCTCCACTTT. Its translation is CASRLGGAYNSPLHF.